The entry below describes one T cell receptor beta chain. This clone occurred a few times. The antigen this receptor binds is unknown. No quality values exist for individual bases; no much larger clone is one base distant. Inclusive of the bounding cysteine and phenylalanine, the CDR3 is 12 residues long. This entry keeps only the CDR3 DNA: 36 bases, framed from base 1. Each collaborating institution followed its own protocols to collect whole blood in K2EDTA tubes. For TCRbeta analysis, collaborators shipped samples in one of three forms: frozen whole blood, isolated PBMCs, or DNA extracted from either of those sample types. The immunoSEQ Assay, a bias-controlled multiplex PCR, was used to amplify TCRbeta CDR3 regions from genomic DNA. From the authors' description of their analysis: The number of nucleated cells in each sample was estimated by amplification of reference gene primers within the assay. Sequence reads were collapsed and filtered to measure the absolute abundance of every unique TCRbeta CDR3 rearrangement. For each sample, productive Simpson clonality was calculated as the square root of Simpson's diversity index over productive rearrangements. TCRdb took this table from immuneACCESS and kept in-frame rearrangements with V and J called. Such tables lack part of the clones; where checked against another copy, unresolved V genes explain under half of the gap, and the rest is unexplained. The V and J calls and clone size were taken over from that table, and D and trimming were inferred from the DNA. The sample table records roughly 350,000 clones; 75% to 90% of these occur just once. The ten largest make up about 3.6% of the sample.

This sample was included in a study of blood T cell repertoires in COVID-19 (dated by TCRdb to about 2020). General notes on the study: Collaborator samples came from the United States, Italy and Spain and covered acute and convalescent phases of COVID-19. The material from the prospective study consisted of cDNA or gDNA derived from T cells, B-cell-depleted T cells, or PBMCs. The dataset comprised deeply sampled blood TCRbeta repertoires from subjects exposed to, actively infected with, or recovered from COVID-19. A freely available public database, intended as a resource for researchers studying the immune response to SARS-CoV-2, is where the repertoires were released. The samples were drawn from two sources: the first 160 participants of the ongoing ImmuneRACE study, and fewer than 1,500 subjects contributed by 6 global collaborators. The sample metadata nearly always contained a de-identified subject ID, COVID-19 status, age in years and sex. Where available, HLA class I and class II types were obtained from metadata supplied by the sample provider rather than from assay-based typing.

Broad study findings and their caveats: How much clinical and demographic metadata was included differed by source and by participant, and the metadata was provided uncurated.

The sequenced sample consisted of peripheral blood. The V and J genes are TRBV21-1 and TRBJ1-2; TRBD1 is taken as the D call from the table, unchecked against the DNA. TRBV21-1 is termed a pseudogene. This clonotype was obtained from a woman between 18 and 30 years old with acute or convalescent COVID-19. The CDR3 reads CASAYRGGGYTF. The sequenced DNA is TGTGCCAGCGCATACAGGGGCGGCGGCTACACCTTC.